Shown below are 2 T cell receptor beta chains from a single sample sequenced in a study of shared clonotypes between healthy human individuals. The data were produced by immunoSEQ multiplex PCR, yet TCRdb's version contains in-frame clones alone and is incomplete. The profile shows around 2,000,000 clones, 85% to 95% of them singletons. The material sequenced was naive CD4+ T cells sorted from blood. Documented subset: CD45RA+ positively selected. The receptor set was obtained from a man between 18 and 35 years old in good health.

The chain links TRBV18 to TRBJ2-7; D remains unclear. V lost 4 bases to trimming and J lost 3 bases, with 7 bases between them. Per the germline V gene, CDR1 is KGHSH and CDR2 is LQKENI. The CDR3 is 12 amino acids. The CDR3 sequence is CASSLPNYEQYF. The CDR3 DNA is TGTGCCAGCTCACTACCTAACTACGAGCAGTACTTC. The whole variable domain, filled in from reference TRBV18 and TRBJ2-7, reads NAGVMQNPRHLVRRRGQEARLRCSPMKGHSHVYWYRQLPEEGLKFMVYLQKENIIDESGMPKERFSAEFPKEGPSILRIQQVVRGDSAAYFCASSLPNYEQYFGPGTRLTVT.

This chain links TRBV5-1 with TRBJ2-5; 7 bases map to TRBD1. The trim removed 2 bases at V and 2 bases at J, leaving 3 bases unmatched. The CDR3 is made up of 14 amino acids. CDR1 and CDR2 from the germline V gene are SGHRS and YFSETQ. As DNA, the CDR3 is TGCGCCAGCAGCTTCCCGGGACAGCAAGAGACCCAGTACTTC. Translating gives CASSFPGQQETQYF.